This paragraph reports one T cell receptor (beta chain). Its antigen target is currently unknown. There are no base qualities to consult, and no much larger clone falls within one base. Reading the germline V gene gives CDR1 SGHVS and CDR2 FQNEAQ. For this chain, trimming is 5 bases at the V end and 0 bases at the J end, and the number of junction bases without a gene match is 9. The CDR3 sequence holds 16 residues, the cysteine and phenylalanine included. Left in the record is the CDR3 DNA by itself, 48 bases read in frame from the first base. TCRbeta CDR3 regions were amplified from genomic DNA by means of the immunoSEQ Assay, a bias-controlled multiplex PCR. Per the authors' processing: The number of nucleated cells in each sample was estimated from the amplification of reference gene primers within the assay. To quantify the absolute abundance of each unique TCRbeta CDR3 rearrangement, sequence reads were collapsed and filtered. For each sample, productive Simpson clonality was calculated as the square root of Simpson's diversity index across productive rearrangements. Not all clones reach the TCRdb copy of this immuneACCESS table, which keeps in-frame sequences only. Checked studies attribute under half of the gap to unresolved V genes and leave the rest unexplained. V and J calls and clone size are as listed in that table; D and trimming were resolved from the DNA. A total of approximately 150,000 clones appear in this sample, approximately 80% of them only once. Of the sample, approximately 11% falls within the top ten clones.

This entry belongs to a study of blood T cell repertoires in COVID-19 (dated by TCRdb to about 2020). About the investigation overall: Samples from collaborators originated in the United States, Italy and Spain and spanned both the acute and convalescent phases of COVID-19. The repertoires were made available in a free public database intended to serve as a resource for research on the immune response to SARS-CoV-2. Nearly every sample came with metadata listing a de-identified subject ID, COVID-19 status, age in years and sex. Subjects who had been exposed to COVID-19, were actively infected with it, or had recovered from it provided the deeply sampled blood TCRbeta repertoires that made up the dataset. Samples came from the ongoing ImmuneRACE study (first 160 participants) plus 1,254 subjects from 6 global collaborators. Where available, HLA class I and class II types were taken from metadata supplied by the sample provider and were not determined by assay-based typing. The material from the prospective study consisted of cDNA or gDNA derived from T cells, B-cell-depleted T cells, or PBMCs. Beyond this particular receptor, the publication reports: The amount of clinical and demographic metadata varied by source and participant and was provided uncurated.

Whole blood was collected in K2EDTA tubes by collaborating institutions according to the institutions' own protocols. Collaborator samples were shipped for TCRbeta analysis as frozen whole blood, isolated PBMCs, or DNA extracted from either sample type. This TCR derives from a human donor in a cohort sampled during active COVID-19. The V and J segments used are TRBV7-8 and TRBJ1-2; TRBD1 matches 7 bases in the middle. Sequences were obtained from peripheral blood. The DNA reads TGTGCCAGCAGCCACCCCGGACAGGCTACTAACTATGGCTACACCTTC. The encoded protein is CASSHPGQATNYGYTF.